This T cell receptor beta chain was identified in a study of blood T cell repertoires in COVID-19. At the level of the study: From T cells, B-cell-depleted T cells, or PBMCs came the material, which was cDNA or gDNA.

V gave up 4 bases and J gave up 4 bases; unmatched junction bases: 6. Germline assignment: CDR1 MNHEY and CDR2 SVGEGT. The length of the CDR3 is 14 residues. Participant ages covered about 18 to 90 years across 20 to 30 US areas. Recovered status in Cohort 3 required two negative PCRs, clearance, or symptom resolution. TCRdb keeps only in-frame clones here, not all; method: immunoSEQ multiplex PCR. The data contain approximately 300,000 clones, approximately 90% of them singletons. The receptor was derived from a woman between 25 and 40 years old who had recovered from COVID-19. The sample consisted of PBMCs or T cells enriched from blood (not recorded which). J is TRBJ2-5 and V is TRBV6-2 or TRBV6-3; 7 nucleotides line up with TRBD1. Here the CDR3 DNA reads TGTGCCAGCAGTTCTCAGGGGGTCTTAGAGACCCAGTACTTC. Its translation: CASSSQGVLETQYF.